Detailed here is one T cell receptor beta chain. Its antigen is unidentified. This specimen belongs to a study of blood T cells in healthy people across ages. Study-wide findings and caveats: Fewer expanded clones and more diversity marked long-lived versus aged donors.

Next came a second PCR, run for roughly 6 to 11 cycles, which used a sample-barcoded 5' primer along with a J-beta primer mix. TCRdb reprocessed the 5' RACE reads via MiXCR and lists one record per CDR3 protein. The repertoire holds over 700,000 distinct CDR3 sequences, with roughly 25% as singletons. Per germline, CDR1 DFQATT and CDR2 SNEGSKA (reference sequence). The CDR3 spans 11 residues. V lost 6 bases to trimming and J lost 6 bases; unmatched junction nucleotides: 4. The same sample was also used in a study of T cells of mothers and their children. That study adds: The M1S primer of the second PCR added sample barcodes and 2-4 random nucleotides.

The genes are TRBV20-1 and TRBJ1-1; 7 nucleotides line up with TRBD1. This sequence was found in a boy younger than 18 in good health. The sequencing sample was made of blood. The CDR3 spells CSALGTAEAFF. As DNA, the CDR3 is TGCAGTGCCCTCGGGACAGCTGAAGCTTTCTTT.